The 16 T cell receptor beta chains in this list originate from one sample, sequenced in a study of technical replicates of blood from a few donors (dated by TCRdb to the late 2010s). Preparation of the library involved the immunoSEQ multiplex PCR assay. TCRdb took over this immuneACCESS table, retaining in-frame rearrangements with V and J assigned. Such tables are incomplete; in checked studies, under half of the missing clones stem from an unresolved V gene, and the remainder is unexplained. The sample contains about 100,000 clones, 90% to 97% of them found a single time. The ten largest clones represent 0.22% of the sample. Material: T cells isolated from PBMCs. These receptor sequences come from a human donor in good health.

This chain uses TRBV5-4 with TRBJ1-6; D ambiguous. V dropped 2 bases and J dropped 0 bases, with 6 bases sitting between them. CDR3 length: 15 amino acids. Looked up from germline, CDR1 is SGHNT and CDR2 is YYREEE (reference sequence). The CDR3 bases are TGTGCCAGCAGCTTTATGAGCTCCTATAATTCACCCCTCCACTTT. As protein: CASSFMSSYNSPLHF.

The chain recombines TRBV5-6 with TRBJ2-7; D unresolved. Germline CDR1 SGHDT, CDR2 YYEEEE. With 2 bases removed from V and 0 bases from J, the gap between germline ends came to 9 bases. The CDR3 is made up of 14 amino acids. The DNA for the CDR3 is TGTGCCAGCAGCTTTTTGACAAGCTCCTACGAGCAGTACTTC. This codes for CASSFLTSSYEQYF.

The J gene is TRBJ1-5, the V gene TRBV9; no clear D. V lost 4 bases and J lost 1, with 9 bases in between. This CDR3 has 14 amino acids. From germline, CDR1 is SGDLS and CDR2 YYNGEE. CDR3 residues: CASSPLESNQPQHF. The CDR3 region has the DNA TGTGCCAGCAGCCCCCTCGAGAGCAATCAGCCCCAGCATTTT. The whole variable domain, filled in from reference TRBV9 and TRBJ1-5, reads DSGVTQTPKHLITATGQRVTLRCSPRSGDLSVYWYQQSLDQGLQFLIQYYNGEERAKGNILERFSAQQFPDLHSELNLSSLELGDSALYFCASSPLESNQPQHFGDGTRLSIL.

The V gene is TRBV7-2, the J gene TRBJ2-5, with TRBD2 matching over 11 bases. Trimming removed 2 bases from V and 4 bases from J; junction bases left unmatched: 6. The CDR3 is 16 amino acids. Germline values: CDR1 SGHTA, CDR2 FQGNSA. CDR3 in amino acids: CASSLPRLAGTETQYF. In DNA form, the CDR3 reads TGTGCCAGCAGCTTACCGCGACTAGCGGGAACAGAGACCCAGTACTTC. Supplemented by reference TRBV7-2 and TRBJ2-5, the full variable domain reads GAGVSQSPSNKVTEKGKDVELRCDPISGHTALYWYRQSLGQGLEFLIYFQGNSAPDKSGLPSDRFSAERTGGSVSTLTIQRTQQEDSAVYLCASSLPRLAGTETQYFGPGTRLLVL.

This clone was recorded once. CDR3 in DNA: TGTGCCAGTAGTATTTCCCCTAGCGGTGGTCCTGGAGATACGCAGTATTTT. Amino acids: CASSISPSGGPGDTQYF. The V call is TRBV19, the J call TRBJ2-3; TRBD2 matches at 7 bases. J lost 5 bases, V lost 3 bases, and 14 bases had no gene match. CDR3 length equals 17 residues. The germline V gene encodes CDR1 LNHDA and CDR2 SQIVND (reference sequence).

The V call is TRBV7-9, the J call TRBJ2-7; a weak D match, TRBD2 (5 bases). CDR3 length equals 16 residues. Between the trimmed V and J ends, which lost 4 bases and 6 bases, there was a span of 22 bases. Germline V gene lookup returns CDR1 SEHNR and CDR2 FQNEAQ (reference sequence). In DNA, the CDR3 is TGTGCCAGCAGCTACGAGGTCCGGGAAGGTGCGTCCGAGCAGTACTTC. Residues: CASSYEVREGASEQYF.

The genes are TRBV2 and TRBJ2-7; D is undetermined. Deletions cut 1 base from V and 0 bases from J, with 13 bases between. Per germline, CDR1 SNHLY and CDR2 FYNNEI. The CDR3 length is 16 residues. CDR3 sequence reads: CASSEGLRVPSYEQYF. DNA for the CDR3: TGTGCCAGCAGTGAAGGACTCCGGGTCCCCTCCTACGAGCAGTACTTC.

The chain is built from TRBV9 and TRBJ1-6, with 7 positions matching TRBD1. Germline CDR1 SGDLS, CDR2 YYNGEE. Losses at the gene ends were 0 bases for V and 3 bases for J; bases not matched to a gene: 3. This CDR3 contains 16 residues. The CDR3 DNA is TGTGCCAGCAGCGTAGGGAGGGACAGCTATAATTCACCCCTCCACTTT. Encoded protein: CASSVGRDSYNSPLHF.

V is TRBV11-2 and J is TRBJ1-1; 7 bases align to TRBD1. The CDR3 consists of 15 residues. Losses at the gene ends were 5 bases for V and 6 bases for J; bases not matched to a gene: 12. Germline values: CDR1 SGHAT, CDR2 FQNNGV. CDR3 amino acids: CASSPYRGSPPEAFF. The CDR3 bases are TGTGCCAGCAGCCCGTACAGGGGTTCCCCCCCTGAAGCTTTCTTT.

The V and J genes are TRBV7-2 and TRBJ2-7; no firm D call. The CDR3 extends over 15 amino acids. Germline CDR1 and CDR2: SGHTA and FQGNSA. Trimming removed 0 bases from V and 3 bases from J, with 12 bases in between. In DNA form, the CDR3 reads TGTGCCAGCAGCTTAGCGGTGGCGGTAGTCTACGAGCAGTACTTC. It codes for CASSLAVAVVYEQYF.

The rearrangement uses TRBV12-1 and TRBJ2-3; the table assigns TRBD1, which was not confirmed against the DNA. TRBV12-1 is a listed pseudogene. The CDR3 runs to 15 residues. DNA for the CDR3: TGTGCCAGCAGCCCCGGGACAGCTAGCACAGATACGCAGTATTTT. Amino acids: CASSPGTASTDTQYF.

The rearrangement uses TRBV5-4 and TRBJ2-2, with 7 bases aligning to TRBD1. CDR3 size: 14 residues. The V gene's germline CDR1 is SGHNT and CDR2 YYREEE (reference sequence). V gave up 7 bases and J gave up 0 bases; unmatched junction bases: 3. The CDR3 is CASRTGANTGELFF. The CDR3 bases are TGTGCCAGCCGGACAGGTGCGAACACCGGGGAGCTGTTTTTT.

The chain recombines TRBV6-1 with TRBJ2-7; D remains ambiguous. V was trimmed by 6 bases and J by 3 bases, leaving 6 bases between them. CDR3 length equals 11 residues. Germline-derived CDR1 and CDR2 are MNHNS and SASEGT. The CDR3 spells CASSSYYEQYF. CDR3 nucleotides: TGTGCCAGCAGCTCCTACTACGAGCAGTACTTC.

The chain links TRBV29-1 to TRBJ1-2; no clear D gene. Trimming cost V 7 bases and J 6 bases, with 18 bases left between them. The CDR3 extends over 13 amino acids. Germline V gives CDR1 SQVTM, CDR2 ANQGSEA. The CDR3 nucleotides read TGCAGCGGGAGGGAGTCTAACGGGAATGGCTACACCTTC. Its translation: CSGRESNGNGYTF.

This clone was picked up one time. This chain connects TRBV30 to TRBJ2-3, with no clear D. CDR1 and CDR2 (germline): GTSNPN, SVGIG (reference sequence). V lost 0 bases and J lost 4, with 11 bases in between. The CDR3 is 14 residues long. CDR3: CAWSVSGLADTQYF. CDR3 nucleotide sequence: TGTGCCTGGAGTGTATCTGGGCTGGCAGATACGCAGTATTTT. Full variable domain (remainder filled in from reference TRBV30 and TRBJ2-3): SQTIHQWPATLVQPVGSPLSLECTVEGTSNPNLYWYRQAAGRGLQLLFYSVGIGQISSEVPQNLSASRPQDRQFILSSKKLLLSDSGFYLCAWSVSGLADTQYFGPGTRLTVL.

J is TRBJ2-5 and V is TRBV5-6; 10 bases align to TRBD1. The CDR3 runs 19 residues. CDR1 and CDR2 (germline): SGHDT, YYEEEE. With V trimmed by 0 bases and J by 5 bases, 16 bases remained unmatched. The CDR3 DNA reads TGTGCCAGCAGCTTGGTGGAGGACAGGGGGAATTATCGGGTCGAGACCCAGTACTTC. This encodes CASSLVEDRGNYRVETQYF.